This is a list of T cell receptor beta chains from one sample in a study of radiotherapy plus CTLA-4 blockade in lung cancer. Repertoires were generated with immunoSEQ multiplex PCR, while TCRdb's copy carries only in-frame clones and drops some. The table includes over 40,000 clones, 82% detected once. The sample consisted of peripheral blood, taken from a patient treated with radiotherapy plus ipilimumab. The receptor set was obtained from a human donor with non-small cell lung cancer who had stable disease on radiotherapy plus ipilimumab. Each CDR3 is given with its conserved first and last residue. D genes are given only for firm matches. Some rows mark clone size as missing; the rest say once, few, many or name a class of expanded clone.

-	TRBJ2-7	-	TRBV10-3	CAISGAGQNSYEQYF	TGTGCCATCAGTGGGGCGGGACAGAACTCCTACGAGCAGTACTTC
TRBD2	TRBJ2-2	-	TRBV5-4	CASSPGLAGTGELFF	TGTGCCAGCAGCCCTGGACTAGCGGGCACCGGGGAGCTGTTTTTT
-	TRBJ2-2	-	TRBV7-3	CASSLARGINTGELFF	TGTGCCAGCAGCTTAGCCAGAGGGATCAACACCGGGGAGCTGTTTTTT
TRBD1	TRBJ2-7	once	TRBV2	CASTGQGPTYEQYF	TGTGCCAGCACGGGACAGGGGCCGACGTACGAGCAGTACTTC
-	TRBJ1-5	-	TRBV9	CASSPDSANQPQHF	TGTGCCAGCAGCCCGGACAGTGCTAATCAGCCCCAGCATTTT
TRBD2	TRBJ2-3	-	TRBV9	CASSSWDSGTTDTQYF	TGTGCCAGCAGCTCCTGGGATAGCGGGACAACAGATACGCAGTATTTT
TRBD1	TRBJ1-2	-	TRBV19	CASTTQPGQGVRYTF	TGTGCCAGTACCACGCAACCGGGACAGGGTGTTCGCTACACCTTC
-	TRBJ2-1	-	TRBV5-4	CASTRGGEGWYNEQFF	TGTGCCAGCACCAGAGGGGGGGAGGGATGGTACAATGAGCAGTTCTTC
-	TRBJ2-7	-	TRBV11-2	CASSLVPGQAYEQYF	TGTGCCAGCAGCTTAGTCCCCGGACAAGCATACGAGCAGTACTTC
TRBD1	TRBJ1-5	-	TRBV4-1	CASSQEVGQGVNQPQHF	TGCGCCAGCAGCCAAGAAGTAGGGCAGGGGGTCAATCAGCCCCAGCATTTT
-	TRBJ2-3	-	TRBV7-3	CASSPYTGGTDTQYF	TGTGCCAGCAGCCCATACACGGGAGGCACAGATACGCAGTATTTT
-	TRBJ2-6	-	TRBV19	CASTRGITVSGANVLTF	TGTGCCAGTACTAGAGGAATAACGGTCTCTGGGGCCAACGTCCTGACTTTC
TRBD2	TRBJ2-7	-	TRBV27	CASSLRPPMAGGSYEQYF	TGTGCCAGCAGTTTACGCCCCCCGATGGCGGGAGGATCCTACGAGCAGTACTTC
-	TRBJ2-7	once	TRBV9	CASSVGSGFYEQYF	TGTGCCAGCAGCGTGGGGAGCGGTTTCTACGAGCAGTACTTC
TRBD1	TRBJ2-7	-	TRBV2	CASSIPYTGDEQYF	TGTGCCAGCAGTATCCCCTATACAGGGGACGAGCAGTACTTC
TRBD2	TRBJ2-1	-	TRBV2	CASSPGGRYNEQFF	TGTGCCAGCAGTCCTGGCGGGAGATACAATGAGCAGTTCTTC
-	TRBJ2-1	-	TRBV4-3	CASSQIDRSSYNEQFF	TGCGCCAGCAGCCAGATCGACAGGAGCTCCTACAATGAGCAGTTCTTC
-	TRBJ2-1	-	TRBV5-4	CASSLDLGSYNEQFF	TGTGCCAGCAGCTTGGATCTAGGCTCCTACAATGAGCAGTTCTTC
TRBD2	TRBJ2-3	-	TRBV11-1	CASSLAYFAGVGTDTQYF	TGTGCCAGCAGCTTAGCGTATTTCGCGGGAGTCGGCACAGATACGCAGTATTTT
-	TRBJ2-6	-	TRBV5-5	CASSFLGISGANVLTF	TGTGCCAGCAGCTTCCTCGGGATCTCTGGGGCCAACGTCCTGACTTTC
TRBD2	TRBJ2-7	-	TRBV7-2	CASSLELAGYEQYF	TGTGCCAGCAGCTTAGAACTAGCGGGCTACGAGCAGTACTTC
-	TRBJ2-3	-	TRBV7-2	CASSLTGQPAGYSTDTQYF	TGTGCCAGCAGCTTAACCGGACAGCCAGCGGGATACAGCACAGATACGCAGTATTTT
TRBD1	TRBJ2-1	-	TRBV4-3	CASSQGTGGFNEQFF	TGCGCCAGCAGCCAAGGGACAGGGGGGTTCAATGAGCAGTTCTTC
TRBD1	TRBJ1-4	once	TRBV9	CASSVDGQVNEKLFF	TGTGCCAGCAGCGTAGATGGACAGGTTAATGAAAAACTGTTTTTT
-	TRBJ1-5	-	TRBV4-2	CASSQGVAGSGNQPQHF	TGTGCCAGCAGCCAAGGAGTTGCAGGGTCGGGCAATCAGCCCCAGCATTTT
-	TRBJ2-5	-	TRBV30	CACTGGGETQYF	TGTGCCTGTACCGGCGGTGGCGAGACCCAGTACTTC
TRBD1	TRBJ2-2	-	TRBV28	CASSWDRAPGTGELFF	TGTGCCAGCAGTTGGGACAGGGCACCAGGCACCGGGGAGCTGTTTTTT
-	TRBJ2-1	-	TRBV11-2	CASSLVLNNEQFF	TGTGCCAGCAGCTTAGTCCTTAACAATGAGCAGTTCTTC
-	TRBJ1-1	-	TRBV6-5	CASSPGSPNTEAFF	TGTGCCAGCAGTCCTGGTAGCCCCAACACTGAAGCTTTCTTT